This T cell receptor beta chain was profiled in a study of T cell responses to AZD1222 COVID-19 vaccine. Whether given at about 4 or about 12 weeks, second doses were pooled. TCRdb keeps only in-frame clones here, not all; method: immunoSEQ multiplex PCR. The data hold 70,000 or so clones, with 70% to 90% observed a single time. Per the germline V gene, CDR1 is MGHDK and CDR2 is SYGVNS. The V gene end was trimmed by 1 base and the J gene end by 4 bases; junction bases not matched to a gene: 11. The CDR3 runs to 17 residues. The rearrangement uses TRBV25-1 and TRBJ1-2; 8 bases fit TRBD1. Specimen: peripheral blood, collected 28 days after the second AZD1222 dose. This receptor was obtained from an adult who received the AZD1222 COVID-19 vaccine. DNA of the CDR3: TGTGCCAGCAGTGAATTCCATCCGGGACAGGAGGTCTATGGCTACACCTTC. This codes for CASSEFHPGQEVYGYTF.